What follows describes a single T cell receptor (beta chain). The sample belongs to a study of CD8 T cells in Susac syndrome. With 3 bases clipped from V and 7 bases from J, the junction kept 8 bases outside the gene matches. This CDR3 spans 17 amino acids. Germline assignment: CDR1 KGHSH and CDR2 LQKENI. The authors sequenced TCR beta from blood CD8+ and CD4+ T cells. Random hexamers were used to reverse transcribe an amount of about 0.5 to 1 ug RNA. Using its own MiXCR run on the immunoSEQ multiplex PCR reads, TCRdb lists one record per CDR3 protein. This sample yields 80,000 or so distinct CDR3 sequences, of which 93% are seen a single time; 0.4% to 0.55% belongs to the top ten.

The TCR originated in a human donor with Susac syndrome. Sequencing input: CD4+ T cells from PBMCs. The gene calls are TRBV18 and TRBJ2-1; TRBD2 matches 14 bases. The CDR3 protein is CASSPWTSGRSLNEQFF. As DNA, the CDR3 is TGTGCCAGCTCACCTTGGACTAGCGGGAGGTCTCTGAATGAGCAGTTCTTC.